The present entry profiles one TCR beta chain with its context. Generated by immunoSEQ multiplex PCR, the TCRdb table keeps only in-frame clones and is missing some. The table has approximately 71,000 clones, 90% seen once. This entry belongs to a study of blood T cell repertoires in COVID-19. Across the study: COVID-19 samples from acute and convalescent phases originated in the United States, Italy and Spain.

The length of the CDR3 is 12 residues. The junction had 7 bases not matched to a gene; V was cut back by 3 bases and J by 9 bases. The germline V gene encodes CDR1 DFQATT and CDR2 SNEGSKA (reference sequence). The material sequenced was peripheral blood. The chain carries TRBV20-1 and TRBJ1-2; TRBD1 matches at 7 bases. This receptor was taken from a woman aged 18-29 years with acute or convalescent COVID-19. The CDR3 sequence: CSASVRGLRYTF. The CDR3 coding sequence is TGCAGTGCTAGTGTCAGGGGGTTGCGCTACACCTTC.